The clone carrying this T cell receptor beta chain has more than one count but fewer than ten. This table comes from immunoSEQ multiplex PCR, and its TCRdb copy is limited to in-frame clones, with some not included. This table has about 120,000 clones, about nine tenths appearing once. The entry originates in a study of blood T cell repertoires in COVID-19. Study-wide background: Both acute and convalescent COVID-19 samples were obtained from the United States, Italy and Spain.

The CDR3 totals 13 residues. Germline V lookup: CDR1 GTSNPN, CDR2 SVGIG (reference sequence). The V end lost 6 bases, the J end lost 1 base, and 9 bases lay between the germline ends. The TCR originated in a woman aged 70-85 years with acute or convalescent COVID-19. The rearrangement joins TRBV30 to TRBJ2-2, with D maybe TRBD1 (6 bases). The sample taken for sequencing was peripheral blood. CDR3 loop: CACTTGNTGELFF. In DNA form, the CDR3 reads TGTGCCTGTACGACAGGGAACACCGGGGAGCTGTTTTTT. Together with reference TRBV30 and TRBJ2-2, the CDR3 gives the full variable domain: SQTIHQWPATLVQPVGSPLSLECTVEGTSNPNLYWYRQAAGRGLQLLFYSVGIGQISSEVPQNLSASRPQDRQFILSSKKLLLSDSGFYLCACTTGNTGELFFGEGSRLTVL.